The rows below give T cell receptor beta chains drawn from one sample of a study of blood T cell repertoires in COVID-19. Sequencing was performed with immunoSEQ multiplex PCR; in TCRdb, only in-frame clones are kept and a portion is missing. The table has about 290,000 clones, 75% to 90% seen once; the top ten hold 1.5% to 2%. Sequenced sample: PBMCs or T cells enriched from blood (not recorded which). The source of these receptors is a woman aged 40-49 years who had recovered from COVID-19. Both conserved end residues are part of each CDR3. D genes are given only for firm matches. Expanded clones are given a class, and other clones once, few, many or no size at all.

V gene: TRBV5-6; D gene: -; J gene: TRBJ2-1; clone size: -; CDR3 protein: CASTTLQGVSYNEQFF; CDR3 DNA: TGTGCCAGCACCACACTTCAGGGTGTCTCCTACAATGAGCAGTTCTTC
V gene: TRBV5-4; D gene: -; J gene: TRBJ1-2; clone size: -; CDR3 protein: CASSPGGGAQSYGYTF; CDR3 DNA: TGTGCCAGCAGCCCTGGTGGGGGCGCCCAGTCGTACGGCTACACCTTC
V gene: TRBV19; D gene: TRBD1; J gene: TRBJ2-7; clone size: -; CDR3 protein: CASNPRDRSYEQYF; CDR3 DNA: TGTGCCAGTAACCCAAGGGACAGGTCCTACGAGCAGTACTTC
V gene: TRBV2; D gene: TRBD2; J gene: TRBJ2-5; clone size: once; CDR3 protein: CASSELLAGARETQYF; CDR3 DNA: TGTGCCAGCAGTGAGTTACTAGCGGGGGCTCGAGAGACCCAGTACTTC
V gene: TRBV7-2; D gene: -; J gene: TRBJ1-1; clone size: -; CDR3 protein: CASSLSWQTNTEAFF; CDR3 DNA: TGTGCCAGCAGCTTAAGTTGGCAGACTAACACTGAAGCTTTCTTT
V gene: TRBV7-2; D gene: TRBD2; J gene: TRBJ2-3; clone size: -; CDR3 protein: CASSSRGAGASTDTQYF; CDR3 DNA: TGTGCCAGCAGCTCCCGGGGAGCGGGGGCAAGCACAGATACGCAGTATTTT
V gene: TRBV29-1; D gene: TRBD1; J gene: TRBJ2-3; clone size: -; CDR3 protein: CSVDGTGGGTDTQYF; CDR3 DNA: TGCAGCGTTGATGGGACAGGGGGCGGCACAGATACGCAGTATTTT
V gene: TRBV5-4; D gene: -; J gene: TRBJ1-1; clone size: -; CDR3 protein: CASSRDSRTEAFF; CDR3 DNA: TGTGCCAGCAGCCGCGATTCGCGTACTGAAGCTTTCTTT
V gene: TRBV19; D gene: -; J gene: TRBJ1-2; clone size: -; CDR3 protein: CASSPLTGYRDYGYTF; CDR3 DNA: TGTGCCAGTAGTCCACTGACAGGATATCGCGACTATGGCTACACCTTC
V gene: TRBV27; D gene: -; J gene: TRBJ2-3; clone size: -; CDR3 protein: CASSLSRRVDTQYF; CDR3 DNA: TGTGCCAGCAGTTTATCGCGCAGGGTGGATACGCAGTATTTT
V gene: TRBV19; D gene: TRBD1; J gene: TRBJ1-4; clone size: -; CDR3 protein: CASSPMGQGWVEKLFF; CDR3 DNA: TGTGCCAGTAGCCCCATGGGACAGGGGTGGGTTGAAAAACTGTTTTTT
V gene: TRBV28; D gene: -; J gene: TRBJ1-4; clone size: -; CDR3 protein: CASGRNTATNEKLFF; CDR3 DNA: TGTGCCAGTGGGAGGAACACCGCAACTAATGAAAAACTGTTTTTT
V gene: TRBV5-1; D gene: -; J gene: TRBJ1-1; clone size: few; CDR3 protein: CASSLVPREEAFF; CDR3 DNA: TGCGCCAGCAGCTTGGTCCCTAGAGAAGAAGCTTTCTTT
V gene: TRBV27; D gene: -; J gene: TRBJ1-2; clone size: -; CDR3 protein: CASSLVPGIGYGYTF; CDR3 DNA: TGTGCCAGCAGTTTGGTCCCGGGGATAGGCTATGGCTACACCTTC